This T cell receptor (beta chain) was retrieved from a study of blood T cell repertoires in COVID-19. In the study overall: Some COVID-19 samples were acute and others convalescent; all came from the United States, Italy and Spain. In each case, the material was cDNA or gDNA derived from T cells, B-cell-depleted T cells, or PBMCs.

Original processing notes: It was from reference gene primer amplification that nucleated cell counts were estimated. This table comes from immunoSEQ multiplex PCR, and its TCRdb copy is limited to in-frame clones, with some not included. D and trimming were read from the DNA, whereas the V and J calls and clone size are those reported in that table. The repertoire includes about 140,000 clones, less than 80% of them detected once, and approximately 4.5% sits in the top ten. The CDR3 has 13 residues. Germline CDR1 MNHEY, CDR2 SVGAGI. The V and J ends lost 8 bases and 3 bases respectively, with 11 bases between them.

The gene calls are TRBV6-5 and TRBJ1-3; maybe TRBD1 (5 bases). The material sequenced was peripheral blood. The receptor was isolated from a woman of 80 years or more with active or convalescent COVID-19. CDR3 in amino acids: CASWRGSGNTIYF. CDR3 coding DNA: TGTGCCAGCTGGAGGGGTAGTGGAAACACCATATATTTT.